What follows is one T cell receptor beta chain and its context. What it binds is not known. These data are taken from a study of T-cell memory formation after mild COVID-19. Turning to the study itself: Among the donors, TCR clusters were largely specific to each donor. Study-wide results and limits: A balance of CD4 and CD8 characterized clones contracting day 15 to 85, whereas later expanders leaned CD4+.

CDR1 MNHNS and CDR2 SASEGT come from the germline V gene. There are 16 residues in the CDR3. Trimming removed 6 bases from V and 0 bases from J, with 17 bases in between. TCRdb ran MiXCR on the 5' RACE reads and lists one entry per CDR3 protein. The table has about 55,000 distinct CDR3 sequences, around 30% seen once; the top ten hold approximately 39%. The V and J genes are TRBV6-1 and TRBJ1-2; the D gene is possibly TRBD1 (5 bases). The specimen was PBMCs or a T cell subset sorted from them (not recorded which). The sequence was obtained from a man aged 18-30 years who had mild COVID-19 (a few samples of this study predate the infection). Cell type and time point are not known. The CDR3 loop reads CASRPTGDVANYGYTF. Here the CDR3 DNA reads TGTGCCAGCAGACCGACGGGGGACGTAGCTAACTATGGCTACACCTTC.